The 26 T cell receptor beta chains below were found in one sample sequenced in a study of cytomegalovirus exposure and HLA in healthy donors. The PCR used 60 Vbeta and 13 Jbeta primers. This table comes from immunoSEQ multiplex PCR, and its TCRdb copy is limited to in-frame clones, with some not included. The data show 65,000 to 90,000 clones, with under 85% seen just once and roughly 8.9% held by the top ten. Sequenced material: PBMCs. The receptors were sampled from a woman between 35 and 50 years old in good health and CMV-seropositive.

CDR3 sequence: CASRPASGTGEGTEAFF. The CDR3 DNA reads as TGTGCCAGCAGACCCGCCTCCGGGACAGGGGAAGGAACTGAAGCTTTCTTT. The gene calls are TRBV5-6 and TRBJ1-1, with 10 bases identical to TRBD1. Losses at the gene ends were 5 bases for V and 5 bases for J; bases not matched to a gene: 15. The germline CDR1 and CDR2 sequences are SGHDT and YYEEEE. CDR3 size: 17 residues.

This clone has a single count. This chain links TRBV6-5 with TRBJ1-2, with D perhaps TRBD1 (6 bases). CDR3 length: 14 residues. With 5 bases removed from V and 8 bases from J, the gap between germline ends came to 18 bases. Germline CDR1 MNHEY, CDR2 SVGAGI. CDR3 DNA sequence: TGTGCCAGCAGTGAAATGGCAGGGGTGATGGGCTACACCTTC. Its translation: CASSEMAGVMGYTF.

This clone was seen a few times. The chain employs TRBV18 and TRBJ1-1; 7 positions match TRBD1. The CDR3 is 14 residues long. Germline CDR1 is KGHSH and CDR2 is LQKENI. Trimming took 5 bases from V and 1 from J; bases not matched to a gene: 4. The CDR3 is CASSDRTGNTEAFF. The CDR3 region has the DNA TGTGCCAGCTCAGACCGGACAGGGAACACTGAAGCTTTCTTT.

The gene calls are TRBV28 and TRBJ2-7; D not resolved. This CDR3 has 11 amino acids. V was clipped by 5 bases and J by 3 bases, with 5 bases between them. The germline CDR1 and CDR2 sequences are MDHEN and SYDVKM. CDR3 bases: TGTGCCAGCAGTCCAAACTACGAGCAGTACTTC. Protein: CASSPNYEQYF.

The rearrangement links TRBV7-3 to TRBJ2-1, with a possible D match to TRBD2 (6 bases). V lost 2 bases, J lost 7 bases, and 15 bases lay in between. This CDR3 has 15 residues. Germline values: CDR1 SGHTA, CDR2 FQGTGA. The CDR3 region has the DNA TGTGCCAGCAGCTTAGGGGCCCCGGCGGGGAATGAGCAGTTCTTC. Protein product: CASSLGAPAGNEQFF.

The CDR3 region has the DNA TGTGCCAGAAGCTTGGACAGGGGGACCCCTCAGCCCCAGCATTTT. This codes for CARSLDRGTPQPQHF. The V gene is TRBV5-3, the J gene TRBJ1-5; 8 bases are a match to TRBD1. TRBV5-3 is given ORF status, its function remaining uncertain. CDR3 size: 15 residues. With V trimmed by 0 bases and J by 6 bases, 5 bases remained unmatched.

The chain is built from TRBV7-2 and TRBJ2-3; TRBD1 might be the D (5 bases). Trimming took off 1 base at V and 10 bases at J, with 9 bases between the two ends. The germline V gene encodes CDR1 SGHTA and CDR2 FQGNSA. This CDR3 comprises 12 residues. The CDR3 here is CASSLEIGAQYF. DNA of the CDR3: TGTGCCAGCAGCTTAGAGATAGGGGCGCAGTATTTT.

CDR3 amino acids: CATIPGTPKHIYTF. CDR3 bases: TGTGCCACCATTCCCGGGACACCTAAACATATCTACACCTTC. The rearrangement joins TRBV28 to TRBJ1-2; possibly TRBD1 for D (6 bases). The CDR3 loop spans 14 amino acids. The germline CDR1 and CDR2 sequences are MDHEN and SYDVKM. V was cut by 10 bases and J by 10 bases, with 25 bases left in between.

The chain links TRBV30 to TRBJ1-2, with D possibly TRBD1 on 5 matching bases. Germline CDR1 GTSNPN, CDR2 SVGIG (reference sequence). V shed 4 bases and J shed 8 bases, with 32 bases lying between them. The CDR3 has 18 amino acids. CDR3 sequence reads: CAWTPYYIGVGAPGGYTF. The CDR3, as DNA: TGTGCCTGGACCCCGTACTATATAGGAGTAGGGGCCCCGGGCGGCTACACCTTC.

The chain recombines TRBV4-1 with TRBJ2-1, with 7 bases matching TRBD1. The CDR3 is 16 amino acids. Germline V gene data show CDR1 as MGHRA and CDR2 as YSYEKL. V was clipped by 4 bases and J by 3 bases; unmatched bases: 9. CDR3 DNA: TGCGCCAGCAGCCCCGCCGGGACAGCCTTCTACAATGAGCAGTTCTTC. Translating gives CASSPAGTAFYNEQFF.

V is TRBV28 and J is TRBJ2-5; 9 bases agree with TRBD1. This CDR3 is 15 amino acids long. V shed 5 bases, J shed 5 bases, and the junction held 9 bases outside the gene matches. Germline lookup yields CDR1 MDHEN and CDR2 SYDVKM. This CDR3 is CASSGQTGGRETQYF. The CDR3 DNA follows: TGTGCCAGCAGTGGCCAGACAGGGGGTCGGGAGACCCAGTACTTC.

The chain joins TRBV18 to TRBJ2-2, with D unclear. Trimming removed 1 base at V and 1 base at J, with 7 bases between. The CDR3 spans 15 residues. Looked up from germline, CDR1 is KGHSH and CDR2 is LQKENI. The CDR3: CASSPLHKNTGELFF. The CDR3 coding sequence is TGTGCCAGCTCACCACTCCACAAGAACACCGGGGAGCTGTTTTTT.

The chain combines TRBV30 with TRBJ2-1, with no clear D. Germline assignment: CDR1 GTSNPN and CDR2 SVGIG (reference sequence). The CDR3 loop spans 14 amino acids. V lost 4 bases to trimming and J lost 6 bases, with 16 bases between them. CDR3 bases: TGTGCCTGGACCCCGAACCCCACGGGCAATGAGCAGTTCTTC. This sequence encodes CAWTPNPTGNEQFF.

The rearrangement links TRBV11-2 to TRBJ2-5; no clear D gene. The J call is in doubt because the DNA end fits TRBJ2-7 better. CDR1 is SGHAT, CDR2 FQNNGV, per germline. This CDR3 spans 12 amino acids. Here the CDR3 DNA reads TGTGCCAGCAGCTTAGGAGTCTACGAGCAGTACTTC. This gives the protein CASSLGVYEQYF.

The chain links TRBV6-6 to TRBJ2-7, with 10 bases lining up with TRBD1. The CDR3 runs to 16 residues. V shed 4 bases and J 4 bases; nucleotides not matched to a gene: 10. CDR1 and CDR2 (germline): MNHNY, SVGAGI (reference sequence). CDR3 coding DNA: TGTGCCAGCAGTTCGACGACAGGGGGCGGGAGGTACGAGCAGTACTTC. Translating gives CASSSTTGGGRYEQYF.

This chain connects TRBV19 to TRBJ2-5; D is possibly TRBD2 (5 bases). The ends were cut back, 5 bases at V and 5 bases at J, with 9 bases in the middle. This CDR3 contains 12 residues. Germline V CDR1 and CDR2: LNHDA, SQIVND (reference sequence). CDR3 coding DNA: TGTGCCAGTAGTCCGGGATTGGAGACCCAGTACTTC. It specifies CASSPGLETQYF. The entire variable domain, with the rest obtained from reference TRBV19 and TRBJ2-5, is as follows: DGGITQSPKYLFRKEGQNVTLSCEQNLNHDAMYWYRQDPGQGLRLIYYSQIVNDFQKGDIAEGYSVSREKKESFPLTVTSAQKNPTAFYLCASSPGLETQYFGPGTRLLVL.

The CDR3 region is CASSLQGNTEAFF. CDR3 in DNA: TGCGCCAGCAGCTTACAGGGGAACACTGAAGCTTTCTTT. The chain uses TRBV5-1 and TRBJ1-1; weak D call: TRBD1 (6 bases). The V gene lost 2 bases and the J gene lost 1 base, with 6 bases spanning the gap. This CDR3 has 13 amino acids. Per the germline V gene, CDR1 is SGHRS and CDR2 is YFSETQ.

The J gene is TRBJ1-1, the V gene TRBV5-4; TRBD1 might be the D (6 bases). CDR1 is SGHNT, CDR2 YYREEE, per germline (reference sequence). The CDR3 loop spans 16 amino acids. V lost 0 bases to trimming and J lost 0 bases, with 12 bases between them. As DNA, the CDR3 is TGTGCCAGCAGCTTGGATCAGGGGCCCTTGAACACTGAAGCTTTCTTT. It encodes CASSLDQGPLNTEAFF.

This clone has a handful of counts. The CDR3 loop is CASRVDRWYTEAFF. The CDR3, as DNA: TGTGCCAGCAGGGTGGACAGGTGGTACACTGAAGCTTTCTTT. The V gene is TRBV6-6, the J gene TRBJ1-1; 7 bases line up with TRBD1. The CDR3 is 14 residues long. Germline V gene sequence: CDR1 MNHNY, CDR2 SVGAGI (reference sequence). The ends lost 6 bases at V and 3 bases at J; junction bases unmatched: 7.

This clone appeared a few times. The J gene is TRBJ2-2, the V gene TRBV28; the D gene is possibly TRBD1 (6 bases). V was clipped by 3 bases and J by 5 bases, with 13 bases between them. From germline, CDR1 is MDHEN and CDR2 SYDVKM. The CDR3 spans 15 residues. The CDR3 region has the DNA TGTGCCAGCAGTTTCTGGCAGCAGGGGACCGGGGAGCTGTTTTTT. It yields the protein CASSFWQQGTGELFF.

This clone was counted a few times. The rearrangement uses TRBV2 and TRBJ2-5, with 8 bases identical to TRBD1. CDR3 size: 15 residues. J was trimmed by 5 bases and V by 6 bases; bases with no gene match: 11. CDR1 SNHLY and CDR2 FYNNEI come from the germline V gene. The chain's CDR3 is CASRIRQGARETQYF. The CDR3 DNA reads TGTGCCAGCAGAATACGTCAGGGGGCTCGGGAGACCCAGTACTTC.

The V and J genes are TRBV10-3 and TRBJ2-3, with 9 bases identical to TRBD2. Trimming at V came to 8 bases and at J to 2 bases, leaving 5 bases not matched to a gene. The germline V gene has CDR1 ENHRY and CDR2 SYGVKD. CDR3 length: 14 amino acids. CDR3 residues: CAIGERGDTDTQYF. As DNA, the CDR3 is TGTGCCATCGGAGAGCGGGGGGACACAGATACGCAGTATTTT.

The chain carries TRBV4-3 and TRBJ1-5, with 7 bases fitting TRBD1. This CDR3 comprises 14 residues. V gave up 6 bases and J gave up 1 base; unmatched junction bases: 3. CDR1 and CDR2 (germline): LGHNA, YSLEER. CDR3 protein: CASSSDRSNQPQHF. CDR3 DNA sequence: TGCGCCAGCAGTTCGGACAGGAGCAATCAGCCCCAGCATTTT.

The J gene is TRBJ1-5, the V gene TRBV2; D unresolved. The germline V gene has CDR1 SNHLY and CDR2 FYNNEI. The CDR3 length is 15 residues. The V gene lost 1 base and the J gene lost 0 bases, with 7 bases spanning the gap. The CDR3, as DNA: TGTGCCAGCAGTGAAGAGCCATATAGCAATCAGCCCCAGCATTTT. It is translated as CASSEEPYSNQPQHF.

This clone has a handful of counts. The chain joins TRBV29-1 to TRBJ2-5; no firm D call. The CDR3 spans 15 residues. Germline V gene lookup returns CDR1 SQVTM and CDR2 ANQGSEA. V was pared by 7 bases and J by 1 base, with 19 bases between. Here the CDR3 reads CSATPPANSQETQYF. Here the CDR3 DNA reads TGCAGCGCCACCCCCCCAGCGAATAGCCAAGAGACCCAGTACTTC.

The rearrangement links TRBV5-1 to TRBJ1-2; no reliable D call. The CDR3 covers 14 residues. The germline gives CDR1 SGHRS, CDR2 YFSETQ. V lost 6 bases to trimming and J lost 7 bases, with 19 bases between them. Here the CDR3 DNA reads TGCGCCAGCAATCGGGCGGTCGGGGATGCTGGCTACACCTTC. It is translated as CASNRAVGDAGYTF.